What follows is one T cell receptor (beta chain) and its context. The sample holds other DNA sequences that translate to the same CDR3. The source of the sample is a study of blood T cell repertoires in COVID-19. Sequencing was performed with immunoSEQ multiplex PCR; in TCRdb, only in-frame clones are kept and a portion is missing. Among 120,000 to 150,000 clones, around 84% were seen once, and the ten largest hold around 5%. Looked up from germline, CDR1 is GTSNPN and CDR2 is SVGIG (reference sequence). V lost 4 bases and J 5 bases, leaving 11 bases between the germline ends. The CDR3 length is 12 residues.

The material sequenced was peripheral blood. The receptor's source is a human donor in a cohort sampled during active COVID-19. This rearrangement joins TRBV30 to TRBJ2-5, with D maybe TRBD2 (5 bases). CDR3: CAWTGGGETQYF. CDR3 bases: TGTGCCTGGACGGGCGGCGGGGAGACCCAGTACTTC.